These T cell receptor beta chains were read from a single sample in a study of blood T cell repertoires in COVID-19. Produced via immunoSEQ multiplex PCR; TCRdb's table is partial and in-frame only. The sample includes more than 250,000 clones, 80% to 90% of them seen just once. Specimen: PBMCs or T cells enriched from blood (not recorded which). These receptors were obtained from a man in his thirties or forties who had recovered from COVID-19. The CDR3 runs from the conserved cysteine through the conserved F or W. The D gene is left open where the match is weak. Expanded clones are given a class, and other clones once, few, many or no size at all.

D gene: TRBD1
V gene: TRBV28
clone size: -
J gene: TRBJ1-1
CDR3 protein: CASSPGTGAENTEAFF
CDR3 DNA: TGTGCCAGCAGTCCAGGGACAGGGGCCGAGAACACTGAAGCTTTCTTT

D gene: TRBD1
V gene: TRBV18
clone size: -
J gene: TRBJ1-6
CDR3 protein: CASSTGTGVSPLHF
CDR3 DNA: TGTGCCAGCTCAACCGGGACAGGGGTTTCACCCCTCCACTTT

D gene: TRBD2
V gene: TRBV19
clone size: -
J gene: TRBJ2-1
CDR3 protein: CASSIGLAGTAWNEQFF
CDR3 DNA: TGTGCCAGTAGTATCGGGCTAGCGGGGACTGCTTGGAATGAGCAGTTCTTC

D gene: -
V gene: TRBV11-2
clone size: -
J gene: TRBJ2-5
CDR3 protein: CASSSWTQQETQYF
CDR3 DNA: TGTGCCAGCAGCTCCTGGACACAGCAAGAGACCCAGTACTTC

D gene: -
V gene: TRBV7-2
clone size: -
J gene: TRBJ1-1
CDR3 protein: CASSAQVKTVSSAFF
CDR3 DNA: TGTGCCAGCAGCGCCCAGGTAAAGACAGTGTCCTCAGCTTTCTTT

D gene: -
V gene: TRBV14
clone size: few
J gene: TRBJ2-1
CDR3 protein: CASSQIPGQGDNEQFF
CDR3 DNA: TGTGCCAGCAGCCAAATTCCGGGACAAGGAGACAATGAGCAGTTCTTC

D gene: -
V gene: TRBV6-1
clone size: -
J gene: TRBJ2-5
CDR3 protein: CASSDSVKLETQYF
CDR3 DNA: TGTGCCAGCAGTGATAGTGTGAAGTTAGAGACCCAGTACTTC

D gene: TRBD1
V gene: TRBV7-2
clone size: -
J gene: TRBJ1-1
CDR3 protein: CASSYPGQGMNTEAFF
CDR3 DNA: TGTGCCAGCAGCTACCCGGGACAGGGCATGAACACTGAAGCTTTCTTT

D gene: -
V gene: TRBV29-1
clone size: -
J gene: TRBJ1-4
CDR3 protein: CSAKGSGNEKLFF
CDR3 DNA: TGCAGCGCAAAGGGGTCGGGTAATGAAAAACTGTTTTTT

D gene: TRBD2
V gene: TRBV6-5
clone size: -
J gene: TRBJ2-2
CDR3 protein: CASSYSGGFNTGELFF
CDR3 DNA: TGTGCCAGCAGTTACTCGGGGGGGTTTAACACCGGGGAGCTGTTTTTT

D gene: TRBD1
V gene: TRBV30
clone size: once
J gene: TRBJ2-5
CDR3 protein: CAWNRGTGQETQYF
CDR3 DNA: TGTGCCTGGAACCGAGGGACAGGGCAAGAGACCCAGTACTTC

D gene: TRBD2
V gene: TRBV5-1
clone size: -
J gene: TRBJ2-5
CDR3 protein: CASSFPGLAVAETQYF
CDR3 DNA: TGCGCCAGCAGCTTCCCGGGACTAGCGGTGGCAGAGACCCAGTACTTC

D gene: -
V gene: TRBV7-2
clone size: -
J gene: TRBJ2-3
CDR3 protein: CASSANSGDTQYF
CDR3 DNA: TGTGCCAGCAGCGCAAACTCGGGGGATACGCAGTATTTT

D gene: TRBD2
V gene: TRBV7-7
clone size: -
J gene: TRBJ2-1
CDR3 protein: CASSLAASGFDNEQFF
CDR3 DNA: TGTGCTAGCAGCTTAGCGGCTAGCGGGTTCGACAATGAGCAGTTCTTC

D gene: -
V gene: TRBV5-1
clone size: -
J gene: TRBJ1-1
CDR3 protein: CASSLAGRGEAFF
CDR3 DNA: TGCGCCAGCAGCTTGGCCGGGAGGGGTGAAGCTTTCTTT

D gene: TRBD1
V gene: TRBV6-7
clone size: -
J gene: TRBJ1-1
CDR3 protein: CASSYGTGGMNTEAFF
CDR3 DNA: TGTGCCAGCAGTTACGGGACAGGGGGAATGAACACTGAAGCTTTCTTT

D gene: TRBD2
V gene: TRBV7-9
clone size: -
J gene: TRBJ2-3
CDR3 protein: CASSPSGSTDTQYF
CDR3 DNA: TGTGCCAGCAGCCCTAGCGGGAGCACAGATACGCAGTATTTT

D gene: TRBD1
V gene: TRBV9
clone size: -
J gene: TRBJ1-5
CDR3 protein: CASSPEGQGHQPQHF
CDR3 DNA: TGTGCCAGCAGCCCCGAGGGACAGGGACATCAGCCCCAGCATTTT

D gene: TRBD1
V gene: TRBV19
clone size: -
J gene: TRBJ2-7
CDR3 protein: CASSGPGQGVSWEQYF
CDR3 DNA: TGTGCCAGTAGTGGACCGGGACAGGGGGTATCGTGGGAGCAGTACTTC

D gene: TRBD2
V gene: TRBV4-1
clone size: few
J gene: TRBJ2-7
CDR3 protein: CASSQTLLAAGIHEQYF
CDR3 DNA: TGCGCCAGCAGCCAGACACTACTAGCGGCAGGGATCCACGAGCAGTACTTC

D gene: -
V gene: TRBV3-1/TRBV3-2
clone size: -
J gene: TRBJ1-1
CDR3 protein: CASSQVDGTVTFF
CDR3 DNA: TGTGCCAGCAGCCAAGTCGACGGTACAGTAACTTTCTTT

D gene: -
V gene: TRBV6-1
clone size: -
J gene: TRBJ1-3
CDR3 protein: CASSEAVGSFGDTIYF
CDR3 DNA: TGTGCCAGCAGTGAAGCGGTAGGCAGCTTCGGAGACACCATATATTTT

D gene: -
V gene: TRBV6-5
clone size: -
J gene: TRBJ2-1
CDR3 protein: CASSYSRGEFTDEQFF
CDR3 DNA: TGTGCCAGCAGTTACTCCAGGGGAGAGTTTACGGATGAGCAGTTCTTC

D gene: TRBD1
V gene: TRBV3-1/TRBV3-2
clone size: -
J gene: TRBJ1-2
CDR3 protein: CASRPQGVHGYTF
CDR3 DNA: TGTGCCAGCAGACCGCAGGGGGTCCATGGCTACACCTTC

D gene: -
V gene: TRBV11-2
clone size: few
J gene: TRBJ1-2
CDR3 protein: CASSLESGNYGYTF
CDR3 DNA: TGTGCCAGCAGCTTAGAATCAGGGAACTATGGCTACACCTTC

D gene: -
V gene: TRBV7-6
clone size: -
J gene: TRBJ1-1
CDR3 protein: CASSFGNRASNTEAFF
CDR3 DNA: TGTGCCAGCAGCTTTGGGAACAGGGCATCGAACACTGAAGCTTTCTTT

D gene: -
V gene: TRBV6-2/TRBV6-3
clone size: -
J gene: TRBJ2-3
CDR3 protein: CASSPRVYSGSTDTQYF
CDR3 DNA: TGTGCCAGCAGTCCCCGGGTGTATAGCGGATCCACAGATACGCAGTATTTT

D gene: -
V gene: TRBV27
clone size: -
J gene: TRBJ2-5
CDR3 protein: CASSLSASIETQYF
CDR3 DNA: TGTGCCAGCAGTTTGTCTGCTAGCATAGAGACCCAGTACTTC

D gene: TRBD1
V gene: TRBV29-1
clone size: -
J gene: TRBJ2-2
CDR3 protein: CSVGTGAGELFF
CDR3 DNA: TGCAGCGTTGGGACAGGGGCCGGGGAGCTGTTTTTT

D gene: TRBD2
V gene: TRBV7-3
clone size: once
J gene: TRBJ2-2
CDR3 protein: CASSRLAGNTGELFF
CDR3 DNA: TGTGCCAGCAGCCGACTAGCGGGGAACACCGGGGAGCTGTTTTTT

D gene: -
V gene: TRBV7-2
clone size: once
J gene: TRBJ1-4
CDR3 protein: CASTRATNEKLFF
CDR3 DNA: TGTGCCAGCACGCGAGCAACTAATGAAAAACTGTTTTTT

D gene: -
V gene: TRBV5-1
clone size: -
J gene: TRBJ1-6
CDR3 protein: CASSLLTSDSPLHF
CDR3 DNA: TGCGCCAGCAGCTTGTTGACAAGTGATTCACCCCTCCACTTT

D gene: TRBD2
V gene: TRBV7-3
clone size: -
J gene: TRBJ2-3
CDR3 protein: CASSSGTYSTDTQYF
CDR3 DNA: TGTGCCAGCAGCAGCGGGACCTACTCCACAGATACGCAGTATTTT

D gene: -
V gene: TRBV30
clone size: -
J gene: TRBJ1-6
CDR3 protein: CAWSVPSAGGNSPLHF
CDR3 DNA: TGTGCCTGGAGTGTACCTTCGGCAGGTGGGAATTCACCCCTCCACTTT

D gene: -
V gene: TRBV28
clone size: few
J gene: TRBJ2-7
CDR3 protein: CASKAPGYEQYF
CDR3 DNA: TGTGCCAGCAAGGCTCCGGGCTACGAGCAGTACTTC

D gene: -
V gene: TRBV4-2
clone size: few
J gene: TRBJ2-7
CDR3 protein: CASSQGWPGYEQYF
CDR3 DNA: TGTGCCAGCAGCCAAGGGTGGCCAGGCTACGAGCAGTACTTC

D gene: -
V gene: TRBV24-1
clone size: once
J gene: TRBJ2-3
CDR3 protein: CATSPDRYTDTQYF
CDR3 DNA: TGTGCCACCAGCCCGGACAGATACACAGATACGCAGTATTTT

D gene: TRBD1
V gene: TRBV2
clone size: -
J gene: TRBJ1-1
CDR3 protein: CASRRTGGVRTEAFF
CDR3 DNA: TGTGCCAGCAGGAGGACAGGGGGCGTTCGAACTGAAGCTTTCTTT

D gene: TRBD1
V gene: TRBV3-1/TRBV3-2
clone size: -
J gene: TRBJ1-1
CDR3 protein: CASSQRDRGGPEAFF
CDR3 DNA: TGTGCCAGCAGCCAACGTGACAGGGGTGGACCTGAAGCTTTCTTT

D gene: -
V gene: TRBV4-3
clone size: -
J gene: TRBJ2-7
CDR3 protein: CASSRPGAESYEQYF
CDR3 DNA: TGCGCCAGCAGCCGCCCCGGAGCGGAATCCTACGAGCAGTACTTC

D gene: TRBD1
V gene: TRBV5-1
clone size: few
J gene: TRBJ1-1
CDR3 protein: CASRTTGDLNTEAFF
CDR3 DNA: TGCGCCAGCAGGACGACAGGGGACTTGAACACTGAAGCTTTCTTT

D gene: -
V gene: TRBV9
clone size: -
J gene: TRBJ2-7
CDR3 protein: CASSGGMADEQYF
CDR3 DNA: TGTGCCAGCAGCGGCGGGATGGCCGACGAGCAGTACTTC

D gene: -
V gene: TRBV2
clone size: -
J gene: TRBJ1-3
CDR3 protein: CASSDHSSGNTIYF
CDR3 DNA: TGTGCCAGCAGTGACCACTCCTCTGGAAACACCATATATTTT

D gene: -
V gene: TRBV12-3/TRBV12-4
clone size: -
J gene: TRBJ1-4
CDR3 protein: CASGNTGSEKLFF
CDR3 DNA: TGTGCCAGCGGCAACACAGGGAGCGAAAAACTGTTTTTT

D gene: -
V gene: TRBV2
clone size: -
J gene: TRBJ1-5
CDR3 protein: CASNVGGGQPQHF
CDR3 DNA: TGTGCCAGCAATGTGGGTGGCGGTCAGCCCCAGCATTTT